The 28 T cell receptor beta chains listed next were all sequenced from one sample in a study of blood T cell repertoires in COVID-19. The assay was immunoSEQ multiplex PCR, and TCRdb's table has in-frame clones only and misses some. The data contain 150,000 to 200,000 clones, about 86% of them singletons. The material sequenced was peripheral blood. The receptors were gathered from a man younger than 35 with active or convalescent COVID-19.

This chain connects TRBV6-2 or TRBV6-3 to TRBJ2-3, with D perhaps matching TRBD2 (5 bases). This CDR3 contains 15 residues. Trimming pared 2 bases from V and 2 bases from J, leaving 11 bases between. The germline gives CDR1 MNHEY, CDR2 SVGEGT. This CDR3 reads CASSYPGVNTDTQYF. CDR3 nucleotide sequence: TGTGCCAGCAGTTACCCCGGGGTGAACACAGATACGCAGTATTTT.

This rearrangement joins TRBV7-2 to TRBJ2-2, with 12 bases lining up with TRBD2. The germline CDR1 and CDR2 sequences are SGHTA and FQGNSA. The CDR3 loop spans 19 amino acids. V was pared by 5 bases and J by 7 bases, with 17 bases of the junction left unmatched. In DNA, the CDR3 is TGTGCCAGCAGCCCACGGATAGGACTAGCGGGATTGGCGGTCGGGGAGCTGTTTTTT. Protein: CASSPRIGLAGLAVGELFF.

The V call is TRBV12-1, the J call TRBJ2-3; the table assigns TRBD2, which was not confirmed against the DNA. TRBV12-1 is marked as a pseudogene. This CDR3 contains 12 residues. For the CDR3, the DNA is TGTGCCAGCGGGACTAGCACAGATACGCAGTATTTT. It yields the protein CASGTSTDTQYF.

CDR3 protein: CASSQEIGQRELFF. The CDR3 DNA is TGTGCCAGCAGCCAAGAAATCGGACAGCGGGAGCTGTTTTTT. The chain uses TRBV3-1 (or the pseudogene TRBV3-2) and TRBJ2-2; D may be TRBD1 (6 bases). The CDR3 consists of 14 residues. Trimming removed 0 bases from V and 9 bases from J, with 11 bases in between. Germline V CDR1 and CDR2: LGHDT, YNNKEL (reference sequence).

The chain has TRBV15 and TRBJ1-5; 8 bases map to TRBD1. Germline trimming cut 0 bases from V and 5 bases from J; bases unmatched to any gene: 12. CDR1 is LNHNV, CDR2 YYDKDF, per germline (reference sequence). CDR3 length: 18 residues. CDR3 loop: CATSRDLPGQGKYQPQHF. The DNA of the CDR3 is TGTGCCACCAGCAGAGATCTCCCCGGACAGGGCAAATATCAGCCCCAGCATTTT.

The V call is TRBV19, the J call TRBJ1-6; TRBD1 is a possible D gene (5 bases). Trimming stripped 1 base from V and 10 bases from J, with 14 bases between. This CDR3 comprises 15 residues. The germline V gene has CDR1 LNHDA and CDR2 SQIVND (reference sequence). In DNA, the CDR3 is TGTGCCAGTAGTATAGGTCCGGGACTAGGATCACCCCTCCACTTT. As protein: CASSIGPGLGSPLHF.

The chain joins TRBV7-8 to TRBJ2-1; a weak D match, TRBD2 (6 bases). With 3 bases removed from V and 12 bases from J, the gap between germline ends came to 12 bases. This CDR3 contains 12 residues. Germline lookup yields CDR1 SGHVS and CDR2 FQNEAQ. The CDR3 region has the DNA TGTGCCAGCAGCTTGGGGGGACCGTTGCAGTTCTTC. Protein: CASSLGGPLQFF.

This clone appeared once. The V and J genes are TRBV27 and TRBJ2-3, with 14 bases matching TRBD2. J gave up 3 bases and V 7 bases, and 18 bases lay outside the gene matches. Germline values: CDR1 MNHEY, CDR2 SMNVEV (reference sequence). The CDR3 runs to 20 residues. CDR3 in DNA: TGTGCCAGCACCTCACTTACTACCCCCGGGACTAGCGGGAGTACAGATACGCAGTATTTT. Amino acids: CASTSLTTPGTSGSTDTQYF.

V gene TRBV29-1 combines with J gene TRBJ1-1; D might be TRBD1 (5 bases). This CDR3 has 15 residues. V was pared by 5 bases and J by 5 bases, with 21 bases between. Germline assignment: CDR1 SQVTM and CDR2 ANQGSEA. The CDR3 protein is CSVLGGDLKGTEAFF. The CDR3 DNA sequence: TGCAGCGTTCTGGGAGGGGATCTAAAGGGGACTGAAGCTTTCTTT.

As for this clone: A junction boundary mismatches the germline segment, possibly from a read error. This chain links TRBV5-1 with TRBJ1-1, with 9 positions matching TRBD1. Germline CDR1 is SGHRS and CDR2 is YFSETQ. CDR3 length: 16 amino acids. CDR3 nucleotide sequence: TGCGCCAGCAGCCGAAACATAGGGACAGGGAACGCTGAAGCTTTCTTT. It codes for CASSRNIGTGNAEAFF.

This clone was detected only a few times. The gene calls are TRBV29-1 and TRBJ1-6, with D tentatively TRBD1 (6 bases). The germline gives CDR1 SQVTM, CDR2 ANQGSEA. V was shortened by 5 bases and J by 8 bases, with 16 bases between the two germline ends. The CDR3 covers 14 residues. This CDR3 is CSVKTRDTDSPLHF. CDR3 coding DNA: TGCAGCGTTAAAACCCGGGACACCGATTCACCCCTCCACTTT.

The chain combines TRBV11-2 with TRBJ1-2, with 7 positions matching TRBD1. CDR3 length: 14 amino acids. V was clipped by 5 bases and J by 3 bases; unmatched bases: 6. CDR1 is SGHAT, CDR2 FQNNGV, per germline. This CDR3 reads CASSPDREDYGYTF. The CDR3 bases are TGTGCCAGCAGCCCAGACAGGGAGGACTATGGCTACACCTTC.

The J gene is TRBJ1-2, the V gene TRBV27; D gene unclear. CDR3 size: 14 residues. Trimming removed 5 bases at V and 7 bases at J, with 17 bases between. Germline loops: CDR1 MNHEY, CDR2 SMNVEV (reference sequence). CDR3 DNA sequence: TGTGCCAGCAGTGCTATTGGGGAAGCGGGTGGCTACACCTTC. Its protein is CASSAIGEAGGYTF.

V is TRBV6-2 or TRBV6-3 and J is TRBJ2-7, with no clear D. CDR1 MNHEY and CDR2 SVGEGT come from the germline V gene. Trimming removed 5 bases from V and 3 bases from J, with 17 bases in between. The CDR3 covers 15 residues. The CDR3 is CASSPSVFIGYEQYF. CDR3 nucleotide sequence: TGTGCCAGCAGTCCCTCAGTGTTCATTGGCTACGAGCAGTACTTC.

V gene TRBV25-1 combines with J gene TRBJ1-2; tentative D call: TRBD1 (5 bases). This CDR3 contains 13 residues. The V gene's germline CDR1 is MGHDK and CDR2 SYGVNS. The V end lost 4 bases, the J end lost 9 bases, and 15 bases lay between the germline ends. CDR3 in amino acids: CASSGLQVHSYTF. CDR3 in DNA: TGTGCCAGCAGTGGTTTACAGGTTCATAGCTACACCTTC.

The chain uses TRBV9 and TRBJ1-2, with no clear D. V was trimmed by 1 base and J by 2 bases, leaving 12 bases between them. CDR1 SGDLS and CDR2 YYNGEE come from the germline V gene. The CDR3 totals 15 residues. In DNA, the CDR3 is TGTGCCAGCAGCGTATTGCAGTCAGCGAACTATGGCTACACCTTC. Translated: CASSVLQSANYGYTF.

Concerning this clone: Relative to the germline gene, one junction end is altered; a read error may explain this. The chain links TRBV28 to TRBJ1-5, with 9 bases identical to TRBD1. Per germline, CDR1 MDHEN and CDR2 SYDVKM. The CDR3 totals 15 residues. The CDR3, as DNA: TGTGCCAGCAGCGACCCGGGACAGGGTAATCGGCCCCAGCATTTT. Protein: CASSDPGQGNRPQHF.

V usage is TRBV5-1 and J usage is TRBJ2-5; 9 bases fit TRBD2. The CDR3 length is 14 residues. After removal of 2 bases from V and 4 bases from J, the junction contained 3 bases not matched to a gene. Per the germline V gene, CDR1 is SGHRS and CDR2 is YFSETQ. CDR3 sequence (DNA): TGCGCCAGCAGCTTTAGCGGGAGTGGAGAGACCCAGTACTTC. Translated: CASSFSGSGETQYF.

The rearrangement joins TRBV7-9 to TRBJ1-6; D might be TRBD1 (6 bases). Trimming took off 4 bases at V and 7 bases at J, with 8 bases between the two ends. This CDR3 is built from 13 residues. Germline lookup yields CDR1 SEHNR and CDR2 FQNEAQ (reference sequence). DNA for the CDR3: TGTGCCAGCAGCTCCACAGGGAATTCACCCCTCCACTTT. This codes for CASSSTGNSPLHF.

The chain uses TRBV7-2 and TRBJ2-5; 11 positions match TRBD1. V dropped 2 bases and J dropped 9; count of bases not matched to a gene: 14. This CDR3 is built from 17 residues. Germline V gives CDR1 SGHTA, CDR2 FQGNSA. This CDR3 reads CASSLMSGRAGQGAQYF. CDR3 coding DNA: TGTGCCAGCAGCTTAATGAGTGGCCGGGCGGGACAGGGGGCCCAGTACTTC.

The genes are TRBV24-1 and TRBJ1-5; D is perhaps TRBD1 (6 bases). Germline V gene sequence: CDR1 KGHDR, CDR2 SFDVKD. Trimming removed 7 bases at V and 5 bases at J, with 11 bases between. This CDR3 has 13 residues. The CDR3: CATRQGFDQPQHF. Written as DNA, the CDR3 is TGTGCCACCAGACAGGGTTTCGATCAGCCCCAGCATTTT.

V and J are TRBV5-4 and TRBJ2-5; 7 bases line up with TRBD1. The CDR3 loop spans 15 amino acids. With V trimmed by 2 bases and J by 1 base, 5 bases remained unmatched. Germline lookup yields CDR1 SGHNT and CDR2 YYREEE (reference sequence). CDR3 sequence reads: CASSLSQGIQETQYF. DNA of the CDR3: TGTGCCAGCAGCTTATCACAGGGGATCCAAGAGACCCAGTACTTC.

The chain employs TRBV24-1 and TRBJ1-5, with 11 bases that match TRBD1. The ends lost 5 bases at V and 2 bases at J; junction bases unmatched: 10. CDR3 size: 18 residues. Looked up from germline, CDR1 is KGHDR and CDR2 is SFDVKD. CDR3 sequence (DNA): TGTGCCACCAGTGGCGGGGACAGGGGGTCTCGGGGCAATCAGCCCCAGCATTTT. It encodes CATSGGDRGSRGNQPQHF.

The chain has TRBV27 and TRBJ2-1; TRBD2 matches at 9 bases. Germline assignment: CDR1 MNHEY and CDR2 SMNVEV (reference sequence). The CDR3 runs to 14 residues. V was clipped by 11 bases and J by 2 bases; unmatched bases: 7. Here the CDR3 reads CAVSLAGAYNEQFF. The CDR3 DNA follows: TGTGCCGTTAGTTTAGCGGGGGCCTACAATGAGCAGTTCTTC.

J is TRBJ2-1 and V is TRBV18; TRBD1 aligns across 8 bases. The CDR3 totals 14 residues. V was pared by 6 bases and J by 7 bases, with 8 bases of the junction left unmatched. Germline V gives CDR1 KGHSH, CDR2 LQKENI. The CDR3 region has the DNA TGTGCCAGCTCTGGACAGGGAAGTGCAAATGAGCAGTTCTTC. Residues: CASSGQGSANEQFF.

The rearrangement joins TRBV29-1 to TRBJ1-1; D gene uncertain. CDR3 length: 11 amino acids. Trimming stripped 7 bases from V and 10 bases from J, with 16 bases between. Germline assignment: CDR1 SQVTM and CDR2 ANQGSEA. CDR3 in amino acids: CSATDEARAFF. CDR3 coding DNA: TGCAGCGCGACTGATGAAGCTAGAGCTTTCTTT.

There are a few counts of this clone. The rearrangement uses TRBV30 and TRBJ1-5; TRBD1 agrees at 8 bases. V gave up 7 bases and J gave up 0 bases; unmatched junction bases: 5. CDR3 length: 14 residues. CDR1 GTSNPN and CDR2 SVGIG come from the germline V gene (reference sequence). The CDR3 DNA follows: TGTGCCTTATTGGACAGGGATAGCAATCAGCCCCAGCATTTT. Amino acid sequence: CALLDRDSNQPQHF. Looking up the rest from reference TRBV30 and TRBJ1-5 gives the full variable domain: SQTIHQWPATLVQPVGSPLSLECTVEGTSNPNLYWYRQAAGRGLQLLFYSVGIGQISSEVPQNLSASRPQDRQFILSSKKLLLSDSGFYLCALLDRDSNQPQHFGDGTRLSIL.

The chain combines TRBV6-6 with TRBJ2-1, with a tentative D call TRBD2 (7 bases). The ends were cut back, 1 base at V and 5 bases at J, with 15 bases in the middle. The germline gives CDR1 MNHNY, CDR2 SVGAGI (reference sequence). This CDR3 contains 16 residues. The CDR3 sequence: CASSYLSREGDNEQFF. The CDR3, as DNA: TGTGCCAGCAGTTACTTGAGCAGGGAGGGGGACAATGAGCAGTTCTTC.